This T cell receptor (beta chain) was sequenced in a study of cytomegalovirus exposure and HLA in healthy donors. 13 Jbeta primers and 60 Vbeta primers were used for the PCR. Here immunoSEQ multiplex PCR was the method, and the copy in TCRdb shows in-frame clones only, minus some. The data contain some 150,000 clones, 70% to 75% of them seen just once; the ten biggest clones take up approximately 14%. Participants comprised healthy donors of bone marrow. The sequenced sample was PBMCs. This clonotype originated in a human donor in good health.

CDR3 DNA sequence: TGTGCCAGCAGCCAAGTTCCCCGGGGAGCTGGGGCCAACGTCCTGACTTTC. Translated, it gives CASSQVPRGAGANVLTF. The rearrangement uses TRBV4-2 and TRBJ2-6; possibly TRBD2 for D (5 bases). V was shortened by 1 base and J by 2 bases, with 12 bases between the two germline ends. The CDR3 is 17 residues long. The germline V gene encodes CDR1 LGHNA and CDR2 YNFKEQ.